These T cell receptor beta chains were read from a single sample in a study of control samples from healthy donors and cancer patients. Repertoires were generated with immunoSEQ multiplex PCR, while TCRdb's copy carries only in-frame clones and drops some. The sample has about 150,000 clones; 90% to 95% are singletons. The sequenced sample consisted of blood. The receptor set was obtained from a man between 40 and 49 years old in good health. The CDR3 runs from the conserved cysteine through the conserved F or W. The D gene is left open where the match is weak. For some rows the clone size is stated as once, few or many, or as a class when expanded; others skip it.

CDR3 protein: CASSLAAGARVEQYF
CDR3 DNA: TGTGCCAGCAGCTTAGCGGCAGGGGCGCGGGTCGAGCAGTACTTC
V gene: TRBV7-2
J gene: TRBJ2-7
D gene: NA
CDR3 length: 15
clone size: NA

CDR3 protein: CASSPKWGQGALGGYTF
CDR3 DNA: TGCGCCAGCAGCCCTAAATGGGGACAGGGGGCGCTGGGAGGCTACACCTTC
V gene: TRBV4-1
J gene: TRBJ1-2
D gene: TRBD1
CDR3 length: 17
clone size: NA

CDR3 protein: CASSFGVGTGSFDEQFF
CDR3 DNA: TGTGCCAGCAGCTTCGGGGTAGGGACAGGGAGCTTCGATGAGCAGTTCTTC
V gene: TRBV5-6
J gene: TRBJ2-1
D gene: TRBD1
CDR3 length: 17
clone size: NA

CDR3 protein: CASSSPSAAIYGYTF
CDR3 DNA: TGTGCCAGCAGTTCCCCGTCAGCAGCAATCTATGGCTACACCTTC
V gene: TRBV6-5
J gene: TRBJ1-2
D gene: NA
CDR3 length: 15
clone size: NA

CDR3 protein: CASSRAGKSNSPLHF
CDR3 DNA: TGTGCCAGCAGTCGAGCGGGAAAGTCAAATTCACCCCTCCACTTT
V gene: TRBV28
J gene: TRBJ1-6
D gene: NA
CDR3 length: 15
clone size: NA

CDR3 protein: CASSPGQGTNSPLHF
CDR3 DNA: TGTGCCAGCAGCCCGGGACAGGGGACCAATTCACCCCTCCACTTT
V gene: TRBV28
J gene: TRBJ1-6
D gene: TRBD1
CDR3 length: 15
clone size: NA

CDR3 protein: CSVNWSGGTTDTQYF
CDR3 DNA: TGCAGCGTGAACTGGAGCGGGGGGACAACTGATACGCAGTATTTT
V gene: TRBV29-1
J gene: TRBJ2-3
D gene: TRBD2
CDR3 length: 15
clone size: NA

CDR3 protein: CASSQPGGRVINEQFF
CDR3 DNA: TGTGCCAGTAGTCAACCCGGCGGCAGGGTAATCAATGAGCAGTTCTTC
V gene: TRBV19
J gene: TRBJ2-1
D gene: NA
CDR3 length: 16
clone size: NA

CDR3 protein: CSAQGAGGYTF
CDR3 DNA: TGCAGTGCCCAGGGGGCAGGGGGCTACACCTTC
V gene: TRBV20-1
J gene: TRBJ1-2
D gene: TRBD1
CDR3 length: 11
clone size: NA

CDR3 protein: CASSAEGRGEGYTF
CDR3 DNA: TGTGCCAGCAGCGCGGAGGGAAGGGGTGAGGGCTACACCTTC
V gene: TRBV9
J gene: TRBJ1-2
D gene: NA
CDR3 length: 14
clone size: NA

CDR3 protein: CASSLGGRDTQYF
CDR3 DNA: TGTGCCAGCAGTTTGGGGGGCAGGGATACGCAGTATTTT
V gene: TRBV6-5
J gene: TRBJ2-3
D gene: NA
CDR3 length: 13
clone size: NA

CDR3 protein: CASSSRDPSGEQFF
CDR3 DNA: TGTGCCAGCAGCTCCCGGGACCCCTCGGGTGAGCAGTTCTTC
V gene: TRBV7-2
J gene: TRBJ2-1
D gene: NA
CDR3 length: 14
clone size: NA

CDR3 protein: CASSPRGPNYGYTF
CDR3 DNA: TGTGCCAGCAGTCCCAGGGGGCCTAACTATGGCTACACCTTC
V gene: TRBV6-5
J gene: TRBJ1-2
D gene: TRBD1
CDR3 length: 14
clone size: NA

CDR3 protein: CASRVAAGGSNQPQHF
CDR3 DNA: TGTGCCAGCAGGGTGGCAGCGGGAGGGAGCAATCAGCCCCAGCATTTT
V gene: TRBV27
J gene: TRBJ1-5
D gene: NA
CDR3 length: 16
clone size: NA

CDR3 protein: CASSQDKAVVTGGDNYGYTF
CDR3 DNA: TGCGCCAGCAGCCAAGATAAGGCCGTCGTGACAGGGGGGGATAACTATGGCTACACCTTC
V gene: TRBV4-1
J gene: TRBJ1-2
D gene: TRBD1
CDR3 length: 20
clone size: NA

CDR3 protein: CASSRQGSYEQYF
CDR3 DNA: TGTGCCAGCAGTCGACAGGGTTCCTACGAGCAGTACTTC
V gene: TRBV6-5
J gene: TRBJ2-7
D gene: TRBD1
CDR3 length: 13
clone size: NA

CDR3 protein: CASRYSGVTEAFF
CDR3 DNA: TGTGCCAGCAGGTACTCGGGTGTCACTGAAGCTTTCTTT
V gene: TRBV6-5
J gene: TRBJ1-1
D gene: NA
CDR3 length: 13
clone size: NA

CDR3 protein: CASSSRVDQPQHF
CDR3 DNA: TGTGCCAGCTCATCCAGGGTAGATCAGCCCCAGCATTTT
V gene: TRBV18
J gene: TRBJ1-5
D gene: NA
CDR3 length: 13
clone size: once

CDR3 protein: CASSEALALNYGYTF
CDR3 DNA: TGTGCCAGCAGTGAAGCGCTTGCACTTAACTATGGCTACACCTTC
V gene: TRBV6-1
J gene: TRBJ1-2
D gene: NA
CDR3 length: 15
clone size: once

CDR3 protein: CASSPPGTGVEVTTKNIQYF
CDR3 DNA: TGTGCCAGCAGCCCCCCGGGGACAGGGGTGGAAGTAACAACCAAAAACATTCAGTACTTC
V gene: TRBV28
J gene: TRBJ2-4
D gene: TRBD1
CDR3 length: 20
clone size: NA

CDR3 protein: CASSHSGGGDTQYF
CDR3 DNA: TGTGCCAGCAGCCATAGCGGGGGAGGGGATACGCAGTATTTT
V gene: TRBV3-1/TRBV3-2
J gene: TRBJ2-3
D gene: TRBD2
CDR3 length: 14
clone size: NA

CDR3 protein: CASSPTWNSPLHF
CDR3 DNA: TGTGCCAGCAGCCCTACCTGGAATTCACCCCTCCACTTT
V gene: TRBV28
J gene: TRBJ1-6
D gene: NA
CDR3 length: 13
clone size: NA